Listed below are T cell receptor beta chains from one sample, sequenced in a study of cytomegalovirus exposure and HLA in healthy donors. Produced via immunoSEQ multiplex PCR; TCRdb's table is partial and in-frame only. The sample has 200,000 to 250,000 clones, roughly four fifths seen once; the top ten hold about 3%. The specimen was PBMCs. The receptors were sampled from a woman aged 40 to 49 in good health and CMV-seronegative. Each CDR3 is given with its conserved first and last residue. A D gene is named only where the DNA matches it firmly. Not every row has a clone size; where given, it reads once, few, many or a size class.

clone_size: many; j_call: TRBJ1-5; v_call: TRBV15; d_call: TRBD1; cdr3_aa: CATSRTGDYSNQPQHF; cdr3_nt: TGTGCCACCAGCAGAACAGGGGATTATAGCAATCAGCCCCAGCATTTT
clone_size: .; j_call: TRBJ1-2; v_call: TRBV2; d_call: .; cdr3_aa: CASSRTNKYYGYTF; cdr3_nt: TGTGCCAGCAGTCGAACGAACAAATACTATGGCTACACCTTC
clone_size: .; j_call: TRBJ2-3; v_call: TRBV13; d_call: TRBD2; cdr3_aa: CASSLGLADARYF; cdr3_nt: TGTGCCAGCAGCTTAGGACTAGCGGACGCACGGTATTTT
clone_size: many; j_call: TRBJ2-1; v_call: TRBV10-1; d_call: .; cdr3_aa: CASSDMDGGGQFF; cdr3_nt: TGCGCCAGCAGTGATATGGACGGTGGAGGGCAGTTCTTC
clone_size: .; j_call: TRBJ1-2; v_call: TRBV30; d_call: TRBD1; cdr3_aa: CAWGDRGLSNYGYTF; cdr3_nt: TGTGCCTGGGGGGACAGGGGGCTATCGAACTATGGCTACACCTTC
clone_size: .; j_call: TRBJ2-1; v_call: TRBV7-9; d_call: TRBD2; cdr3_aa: CASSSRLAGDGYNEQFF; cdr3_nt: TGTGCCAGCAGCAGCCGACTAGCGGGGGATGGGTACAATGAGCAGTTCTTC
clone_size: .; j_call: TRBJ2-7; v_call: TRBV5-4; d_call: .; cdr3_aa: CASSLYPTSYEQYF; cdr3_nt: TGTGCCAGCAGCTTGTACCCTACCTCCTACGAGCAGTACTTC
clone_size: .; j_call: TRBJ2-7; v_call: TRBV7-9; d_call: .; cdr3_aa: CASRRSGTTYEQYF; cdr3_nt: TGTGCCAGCAGACGTAGCGGTACAACCTACGAGCAGTACTTC
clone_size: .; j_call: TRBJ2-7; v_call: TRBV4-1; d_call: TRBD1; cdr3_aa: CASSHDRGAYEQYF; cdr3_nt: TGCGCCAGCAGCCACGACAGGGGAGCCTACGAGCAGTACTTC
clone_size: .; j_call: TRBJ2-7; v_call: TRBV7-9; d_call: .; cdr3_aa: CASSLVAGRGAYEQYF; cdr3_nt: TGTGCCAGCAGCTTAGTCGCCGGCAGGGGGGCCTACGAGCAGTACTTC
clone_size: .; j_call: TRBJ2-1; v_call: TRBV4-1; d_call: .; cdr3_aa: CASSQDPAQSNEQFF; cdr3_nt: TGCGCCAGCAGCCAAGACCCAGCACAGAGCAATGAGCAGTTCTTC
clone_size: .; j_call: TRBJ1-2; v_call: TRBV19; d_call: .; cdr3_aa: CASTMRGSNGYTF; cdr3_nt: TGTGCCAGTACCATGAGGGGGAGCAATGGCTACACCTTC
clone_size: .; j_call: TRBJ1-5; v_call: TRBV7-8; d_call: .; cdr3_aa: CASSLVPAGNNQPQHF; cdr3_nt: TGTGCCAGCAGCTTAGTCCCCGCAGGGAACAATCAGCCCCAGCATTTT
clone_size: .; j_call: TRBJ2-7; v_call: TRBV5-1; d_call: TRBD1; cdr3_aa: CASSLAGQGMLYEQYF; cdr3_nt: TGCGCCAGCAGCTTGGCGGGACAGGGTATGTTGTACGAGCAGTACTTC
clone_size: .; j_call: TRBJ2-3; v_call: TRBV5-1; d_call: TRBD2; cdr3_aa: CASRQGLAGHTDTQYF; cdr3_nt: TGCGCCAGCAGACAGGGACTAGCGGGGCACACAGATACGCAGTATTTT
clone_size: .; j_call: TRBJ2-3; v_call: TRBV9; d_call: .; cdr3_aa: CASSVKQDTQYF; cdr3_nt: TGTGCCAGCAGCGTAAAGCAAGATACGCAGTATTTT
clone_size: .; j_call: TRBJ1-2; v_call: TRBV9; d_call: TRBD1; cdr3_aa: CASSVARDSGLSYGYTF; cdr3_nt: TGTGCCAGCAGCGTAGCTAGGGACAGTGGACTTTCCTATGGCTACACCTTC
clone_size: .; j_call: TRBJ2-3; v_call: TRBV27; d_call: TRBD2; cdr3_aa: CASSLRASGNTDTQYF; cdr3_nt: TGTGCCAGCAGTTTGAGGGCTAGCGGGAACACAGATACGCAGTATTTT
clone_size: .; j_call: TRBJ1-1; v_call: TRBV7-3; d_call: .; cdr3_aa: CASSMEGRVRGTEAFF; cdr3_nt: TGTGCCAGCAGTATGGAGGGGCGCGTTCGGGGTACTGAAGCTTTCTTT
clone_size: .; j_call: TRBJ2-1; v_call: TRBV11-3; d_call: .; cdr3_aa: CASSLTGKIYNEQFF; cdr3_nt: TGTGCCAGCAGCCTCACAGGGAAGATCTACAATGAGCAGTTCTTC
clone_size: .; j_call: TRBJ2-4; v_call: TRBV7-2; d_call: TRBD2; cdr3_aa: CASSTPSGVRNIQYF; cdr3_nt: TGTGCCAGCAGCACTCCTAGCGGAGTTAGGAACATTCAGTACTTC
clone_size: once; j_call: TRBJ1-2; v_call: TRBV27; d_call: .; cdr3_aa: CASSQYRQRDGYTF; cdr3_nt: TGTGCCAGCAGCCAATACCGACAAAGAGATGGCTACACCTTC
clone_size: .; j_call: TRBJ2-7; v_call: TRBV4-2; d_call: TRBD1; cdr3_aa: CASSQEGTGRREQYF; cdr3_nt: TGTGCCAGCAGCCAAGAAGGGACAGGGCGTAGGGAGCAGTACTTC
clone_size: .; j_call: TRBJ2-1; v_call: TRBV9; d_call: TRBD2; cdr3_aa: CASSAEGVAGGPRSYNEQFF; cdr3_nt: TGTGCCAGCAGCGCAGAGGGGGTAGCGGGAGGGCCTAGGTCCTACAATGAGCAGTTCTTC
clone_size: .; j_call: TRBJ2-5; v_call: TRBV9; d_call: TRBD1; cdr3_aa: CASSVDRGRETQYF; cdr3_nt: TGTGCCAGCAGCGTAGACAGGGGGCGAGAGACCCAGTACTTC
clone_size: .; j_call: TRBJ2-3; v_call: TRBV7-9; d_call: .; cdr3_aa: CASSLMTGRITDTQYF; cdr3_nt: TGTGCCAGCAGCCTAATGACGGGGAGAATCACAGATACGCAGTATTTT
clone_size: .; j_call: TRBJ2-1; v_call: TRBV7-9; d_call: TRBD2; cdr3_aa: CASSARLAVYNEQFF; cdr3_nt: TGTGCCAGCAGCGCTCGACTAGCGGTCTACAATGAGCAGTTCTTC
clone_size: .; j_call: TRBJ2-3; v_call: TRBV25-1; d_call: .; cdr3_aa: CASSVGLGGDTQYF; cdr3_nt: TGTGCCAGCAGTGTAGGCCTAGGCGGGGATACGCAGTATTTT
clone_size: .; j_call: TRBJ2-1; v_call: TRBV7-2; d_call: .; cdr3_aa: CASSLATRGLTGEQFF; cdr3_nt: TGTGCCAGCAGCTTAGCTACGAGGGGACTGACGGGTGAGCAGTTCTTC
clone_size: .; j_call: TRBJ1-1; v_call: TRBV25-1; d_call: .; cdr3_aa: CASSEDSIYAEAFF; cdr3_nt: TGTGCCAGCAGTGAGGACAGTATCTATGCTGAAGCTTTCTTT
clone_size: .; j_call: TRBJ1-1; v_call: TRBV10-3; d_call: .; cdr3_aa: CAITWDSNTEAFF; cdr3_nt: TGTGCCATCACTTGGGACTCGAACACTGAAGCTTTCTTT
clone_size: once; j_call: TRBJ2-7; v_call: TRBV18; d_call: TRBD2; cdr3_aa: CASSPPGLSSYEQYF; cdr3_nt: TGTGCCAGCTCACCACCGGGACTATCAAGTTACGAGCAGTACTTC
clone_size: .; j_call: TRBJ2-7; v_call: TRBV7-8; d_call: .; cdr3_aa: CASSFREGESYEQYF; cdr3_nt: TGTGCCAGCAGCTTCCGAGAGGGGGAGAGCTACGAGCAGTACTTC